These T cell receptor beta chains were read from a single sample in a study of regulatory T cells in long-lasting Graves disease. Via MiXCR, TCRdb re-called the multiplex PCR reads, giving one row per CDR3 protein. The table includes 200,000 to 250,000 distinct CDR3 sequences, less than 20% detected once. The data were also submitted as part of a second study, on T cells in Graves' hyperthyroidism and ophthalmopathy.

Material: peripheral blood mononuclear cells (PBMCs), obtained at new diagnosis, from a patient treated with antithyroid drugs. The source is a woman aged 25 to 39 with Graves disease. Both conserved end residues are part of each CDR3. D genes are given only for firm matches. A row's size may be missing; if present it is once, few, many or a size class.

d_call j_call v_call clone_size cdr3_aa cdr3_nt
- TRBJ1-4 TRBV9 few CASSAQLTNEKLFF TGTGCCAGCAGCGCACAGCTAACTAATGAAAAACTGTTTTTT
- TRBJ2-3 TRBV12-3/TRBV12-4 - CASKQGSDTQYF TGTGCCAGCAAACAGGGCTCAGATACGCAGTATTTT
TRBD1 TRBJ2-7 TRBV11-2 many CASSFGTEYEQYF TGTGCCAGCAGCTTTGGGACAGAGTACGAGCAGTACTTC
TRBD1 TRBJ2-2 TRBV12-5 many CASGRITGAWTGELFF TGTGCTAGCGGGCGAATTACAGGGGCATGGACCGGGGAGCTGTTTTTT
TRBD2 TRBJ2-1 TRBV20-1 many CSADRGGGYNEQFF TGCAGTGCTGACCGCGGCGGGGGATACAATGAGCAGTTCTTC
- TRBJ1-1 TRBV18 many CASSPPTMNTEAFF TGTGCCAGCTCACCACCTACCATGAACACTGAAGCTTTCTTT
TRBD1 TRBJ1-1 TRBV28 many CASSSTGGLWNTEAFF TGTGCCAGCAGTTCTACAGGGGGCCTCTGGAACACTGAAGCTTTCTTT
TRBD1 TRBJ1-1 TRBV20-1 many CSARAEDRGWINTEAFF TGCAGTGCTAGAGCCGAGGACAGGGGGTGGATAAACACTGAAGCTTTCTTT
- TRBJ2-3 TRBV6-1 many CASTLTGSTDTQYF TGTGCCAGCACCCTTACAGGGAGCACAGATACGCAGTATTTT
- TRBJ2-1 TRBV11-2 many CASSSRSRLSSYNEQFF TGTGCCAGCAGCAGTAGGTCGCGCCTTAGCTCCTACAATGAGCAGTTCTTC
- TRBJ2-7 TRBV5-4 - CASSLTVPSYEQYF TGTGCCAGCAGCTTGACCGTTCCATCCTACGAGCAGTACTTC
- TRBJ1-5 TRBV24-1 - CATSDSHGYSSNQPQHF TGTGCCACCAGTGATTCTCACGGCTATAGTAGCAATCAGCCCCAGCATTTT
- TRBJ2-1 TRBV7-9 few CASSPPTGLNEQFF TGTGCCAGCAGCCCTCCTACAGGGTTGAATGAGCAGTTCTTC
TRBD1 TRBJ1-4 TRBV29-1 - CSVEGPGQGNEKLFF TGCAGCGTTGAAGGTCCGGGACAGGGGAATGAAAAACTGTTTTTT
- TRBJ2-2 TRBV11-2 few CASSLDYRSGELFF TGTGCCAGCAGCTTAGATTATCGTTCCGGGGAGCTGTTTTTT
- TRBJ1-1 TRBV19 many CASTRGRTNTEAFF TGTGCCAGTACCCGGGGACGGACGAACACTGAAGCTTTCTTT
TRBD2 TRBJ2-5 TRBV2 - CASSAGLAGGQSETQYF TGTGCCAGCAGTGCGGGACTAGCGGGGGGGCAATCAGAGACCCAGTACTTC
- TRBJ2-3 TRBV7-2 - CASSLEGPVIHTDTQYF TGTGCCAGCAGCTTAGAAGGACCCGTGATTCACACAGATACGCAGTATTTT
TRBD2 TRBJ2-2 TRBV6-2/TRBV6-3 many CASSPPSGGGIGELFF TGTGCCAGCAGTCCCCCTAGCGGGGGGGGAATCGGGGAGCTGTTTTTT
TRBD1 TRBJ2-2 TRBV28 few CASSYVGTVNTGELFF TGTGCCAGCAGTTATGTCGGGACAGTAAACACCGGGGAGCTGTTTTTT
- TRBJ1-2 TRBV6-1 many CAVGTANYGYTF TGTGCCGTGGGCACCGCTAACTATGGCTACACCTTC
TRBD1 TRBJ1-2 TRBV28 many CASTPEGAGNYGYTF TGTGCCAGCACCCCTGAGGGGGCCGGCAACTATGGCTACACCTTC
TRBD1 TRBJ1-2 TRBV6-1 many CASRTGTGEYGYTF TGTGCCAGCAGAACCGGGACAGGCGAGTATGGCTACACCTTC
TRBD1 TRBJ1-2 TRBV28 many CASSSSLLTGGGYTF TGTGCCAGCAGTTCCTCTCTACTTACAGGGGGCGGCTACACCTTC
TRBD1 TRBJ1-3 TRBV11-2 - CASSIRQGSSGNTIYF TGTGCCAGCAGCATACGACAGGGGAGCTCTGGAAACACCATATATTTT
TRBD1 TRBJ2-1 TRBV20-1 many CSATPGGPSSYNEQFF TGCAGTGCTACACCAGGGGGCCCTTCCTCCTACAATGAGCAGTTCTTC
TRBD2 TRBJ2-3 TRBV2 - CASKLAGLTDTQYF TGTGCCAGCAAACTAGCGGGGCTTACAGATACGCAGTATTTT
- TRBJ2-7 TRBV27 many CASSSRSRPYEQYF TGTGCCAGCAGTTCCCGGTCAAGACCCTACGAGCAGTACTTC
- TRBJ1-2 TRBV6-1 many CASSEAGELYGYTF TGTGCCAGCAGTGAAGCGGGGGAACTCTATGGCTACACCTTC
- TRBJ2-1 TRBV18 many CASSPDAPSSVPAYNEQFF TGTGCCAGCTCACCTGATGCACCATCGTCCGTTCCTGCCTACAATGAGCAGTTCTTC
TRBD1 TRBJ1-2 TRBV4-2 many CASSQANRQGDYGYTF TGTGCCAGCAGCCAAGCCAATCGACAGGGTGACTATGGCTACACCTTC
TRBD1 TRBJ2-2 TRBV6-2/TRBV6-3 many CASSAGQGDTGELFF TGTGCCAGCAGTGCCGGACAGGGCGACACCGGGGAGCTGTTTTTT
TRBD2 TRBJ2-7 TRBV20-1 many CSARETSGSSYEQYF TGCAGTGCTAGAGAGACTAGCGGGAGTTCCTACGAGCAGTACTTC
TRBD2 TRBJ2-4 TRBV18 many CASSPPGLAIQYF TGTGCCAGCTCACCACCGGGACTAGCGATTCAGTACTTC
- TRBJ1-1 TRBV19 many CASRPVSWMNTEAFF TGTGCCAGCCGACCTGTGTCTTGGATGAACACTGAAGCTTTCTTT
- TRBJ1-1 TRBV2 many CASSEAGQAFF TGTGCCAGCAGTGAAGCGGGCCAAGCTTTCTTT
- TRBJ1-1 TRBV19 - CATEGVVSTEAFF TGTGCCACAGAGGGGGTTGTGAGCACTGAAGCTTTCTTT
- TRBJ1-1 TRBV2 many CASRYLDSNTEAFF TGTGCCAGCAGGTACCTTGACAGTAACACTGAAGCTTTCTTT
- TRBJ1-1 TRBV19 - CASSTWTEAFF TGTGCCAGTAGTACCTGGACTGAAGCTTTCTTT
TRBD2 TRBJ2-3 TRBV3-1 - CASSPMRAGGTDTQYF TGTGCCAGCAGCCCCATGCGAGCGGGAGGTACAGATACGCAGTATTTT
- TRBJ1-5 TRBV6-1 many CASSPPLPPQHF TGTGCCAGCAGCCCCCCTCTTCCGCCCCAGCATTTT
TRBD1 TRBJ2-3 TRBV9 few CASSLAGTGATDTQYF TGTGCCAGCAGCTTAGCCGGGACAGGGGCCACAGATACGCAGTATTTT
- TRBJ2-7 TRBV18 many CASSLPTGRYEQYF TGTGCCAGCTCACTCCCGACTGGACGGTACGAGCAGTACTTC
- TRBJ1-4 TRBV7-9 few CASTGGWGNEKLFF TGTGCCAGCACCGGGGGGTGGGGTAATGAAAAACTGTTTTTT
TRBD1 TRBJ2-7 TRBV19 many CASQDGTGGFPEQYF TGTGCCAGCCAAGATGGGACAGGGGGGTTCCCCGAGCAGTACTTC
TRBD1 TRBJ1-6 TRBV3-1 many CASSQGQGDSSYNSPLHF TGTGCCAGCAGCCAAGGGCAGGGGGACTCCTCCTATAATTCACCCCTCCACTTT
TRBD1 TRBJ1-1 TRBV9 few CASSVATPGGNTEAFF TGTGCCAGCAGCGTAGCTACGCCAGGGGGGAACACTGAAGCTTTCTTT
- TRBJ2-3 TRBV9 - CASSVAGVEDTQYF TGTGCCAGCAGCGTAGCGGGAGTGGAAGATACGCAGTATTTT
- TRBJ2-1 TRBV7-9 many CASSLYREGFF TGTGCCAGCAGCTTATACAGGGAGGGGTTCTTC
- TRBJ1-6 TRBV6-1 - CASSQPGRTAQNSPLHF TGTGCCAGCAGTCAGCCAGGCCGGACAGCCCAAAATTCACCCCTCCACTTT
TRBD1 TRBJ2-3 TRBV19 few CASSNPGWTGHTDTQYF TGTGCCAGTAGTAACCCCGGGTGGACAGGGCACACAGATACGCAGTATTTT
TRBD2 TRBJ2-1 TRBV12-3/TRBV12-4 - CASRASGGGNEQFF TGTGCCAGCAGGGCTAGCGGGGGGGGTAATGAGCAGTTCTTC
- TRBJ1-1 TRBV30 many CAWIILGPNTEAFF TGTGCCTGGATAATCCTTGGGCCGAACACTGAAGCTTTCTTT
TRBD1 TRBJ1-2 TRBV6-1 - CAISRQGQNYGYTF TGTGCCATCAGTCGACAGGGGCAGAACTATGGCTACACCTTC
TRBD2 TRBJ2-1 TRBV4-2 few CASSRIAGGQVDEQFF TGTGCCAGCAGCCGGATAGCGGGGGGGCAAGTCGATGAGCAGTTCTTC
TRBD1 TRBJ1-3 TRBV25-1 few CASSDRQGSGNTIYF TGTGCCAGCAGTGATCGACAGGGTTCTGGAAACACCATATATTTT
TRBD2 TRBJ2-5 TRBV6-2/TRBV6-3 many CASSSTSLAGGETQYF TGTGCCAGCAGTTCTACTTCTCTAGCGGGAGGAGAGACCCAGTACTTC
- TRBJ2-5 TRBV6-2/TRBV6-3 - CASSYGGKQETQYF TGTGCCAGCAGTTACGGGGGGAAGCAAGAGACCCAGTACTTC
TRBD2 TRBJ2-1 TRBV7-9 many CASSFIKGTNNEQFF TGTGCCAGCAGCTTCATCAAGGGGACTAACAATGAGCAGTTCTTC